The 8 T cell receptor beta chains below all came from one sample that was sequenced in a study of cytomegalovirus exposure and HLA in healthy donors. With 60 Vbeta and 13 Jbeta primers, the PCR was carried out. The data were produced by immunoSEQ multiplex PCR, yet TCRdb's version contains in-frame clones alone and is incomplete. This table holds some 110,000 clones, about three quarters found once. The sequencing input was PBMCs. These receptors all come from a boy aged 5 to 17 in good health and CMV-seronegative.

The DNA of the CDR3 is TGTGCCAGCAGTTACCGTACAGGGGGCTACACTGAAGCTTTCTTT. Protein: CASSYRTGGYTEAFF. This chain links TRBV6-5 with TRBJ1-1; TRBD1 aligns across 9 bases. The germline V gene encodes CDR1 MNHEY and CDR2 SVGAGI. J was trimmed by 3 bases and V by 2 bases; bases with no gene match: 4. This CDR3 has 15 residues.

On this clone: The conserved closing phenylalanine or tryptophan is absent in this CDR3, likely reflecting a read error. This chain uses TRBV30 with TRBJ2-2, with TRBD1 identical over 7 bases. This CDR3 region has 13 residues. The V segment lost 8 bases and the J segment 6 bases; nucleotides outside the gene matches: 9. Per the germline V gene, CDR1 is GTSNPN and CDR2 is SVGIG (reference sequence). CDR3 sequence reads: CAERYRGSGELFV. The CDR3 DNA follows: TGTGCCGAGAGATACAGGGGCTCCGGGGAGCTGTTTGTT.

J is TRBJ1-1 and V is TRBV6-5; D unclear. Germline CDR1 reads MNHEY; CDR2 reads SVGAGI. The CDR3 extends over 12 amino acids. Trimming removed 1 base at V and 4 bases at J, with 4 bases between. This CDR3 reads CASSYFRTEAFF. DNA for the CDR3: TGTGCCAGCAGTTACTTCCGCACTGAAGCTTTCTTT.

The V gene is TRBV28, the J gene TRBJ1-3; D is perhaps TRBD1 (5 bases). Germline lookup yields CDR1 MDHEN and CDR2 SYDVKM. Trimming shortened V by 11 bases and J by 0 bases, and 11 bases separated the two germline ends. This CDR3 is 13 amino acids long. The CDR3 coding sequence is TGTGCCGGACGACAGAGCTCTGGAAACACCATATATTTT. Encoded protein: CAGRQSSGNTIYF.

The V call is TRBV30, the J call TRBJ2-7; D remains unclear. The CDR3 totals 14 residues. Trimming removed 2 bases from V and 2 bases from J, with 13 bases in between. Germline-derived CDR1 and CDR2 are GTSNPN and SVGIG (reference sequence). CDR3 DNA sequence: TGTGCCTGGAGTCCAGGATTATGGCCCTACGAGCAGTACTTC. This gives the protein CAWSPGLWPYEQYF.

The rearrangement joins TRBV18 to TRBJ2-7; possible D gene TRBD1, 5 bases. The CDR3 length is 15 residues. V was cut by 0 bases and J by 1 base, with 10 bases left in between. Germline assignment: CDR1 KGHSH and CDR2 LQKENI. The CDR3 DNA reads TGTGCCAGCTCACCACCAGGGGCAGTATCCTACGAGCAGTACTTC. Its translation: CASSPPGAVSYEQYF.

The gene calls are TRBV27 and TRBJ2-3; D not certain. Per germline, CDR1 MNHEY and CDR2 SMNVEV (reference sequence). Trimming cost V 6 bases and J 6 bases, with 16 bases left between them. The CDR3 length is 14 residues. CDR3 nucleotides: TGTGCCAGCAGGCTGACACTCACGTCGGATACGCAGTATTTT. Translating it yields CASRLTLTSDTQYF.

V usage is TRBV6-6 and J usage is TRBJ2-7; 9 bases align to TRBD1. From germline, CDR1 is MNHNY and CDR2 SVGAGI (reference sequence). V lost 2 bases and J lost 7; bases outside the gene matches: 6. This CDR3 has 14 amino acids. This CDR3 reads CASSYGTGYSEQYF. For the CDR3, the DNA is TGTGCCAGCAGTTACGGGACAGGGTACTCGGAGCAGTACTTC.